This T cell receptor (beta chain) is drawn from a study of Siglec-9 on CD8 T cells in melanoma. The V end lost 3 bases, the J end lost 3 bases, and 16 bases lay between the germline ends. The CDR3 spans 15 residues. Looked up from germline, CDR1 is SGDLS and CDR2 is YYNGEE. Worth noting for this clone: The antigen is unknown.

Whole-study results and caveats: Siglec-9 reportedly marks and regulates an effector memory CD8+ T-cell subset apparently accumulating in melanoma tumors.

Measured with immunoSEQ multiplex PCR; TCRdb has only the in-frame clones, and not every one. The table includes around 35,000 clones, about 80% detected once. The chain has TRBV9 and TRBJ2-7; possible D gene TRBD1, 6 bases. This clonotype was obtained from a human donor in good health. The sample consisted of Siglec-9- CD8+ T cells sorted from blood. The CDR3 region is CASSAETGILYEQYF. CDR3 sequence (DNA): TGTGCCAGCAGCGCGGAAACAGGGATTCTCTACGAGCAGTACTTC.